This entry describes one TCR beta chain. The data derive from a study of identical twins. Each cDNA held unique molecular identifiers, and template switching gave it a universal primer site. Each CDR3 protein is one row after TCRdb ran MiXCR on the 5' RACE reads. The sample contains fewer than 550,000 distinct CDR3 sequences, roughly 13% of which appear only once. The V gene's germline CDR1 is SQVTM and CDR2 ANQGSEA. V dropped 7 bases and J dropped 3; count of bases not matched to a gene: 10. There are 14 residues in the CDR3. The same data also went into a second study, on yellow fever vaccine responses in identical twins.

V and J are TRBV29-1 and TRBJ2-7; 9 bases align to TRBD1. Sequencing input: CD4+ T cells sorted from blood. The receptor comes from a woman younger than 35 in good health. The CDR3 nucleotides read TGCAGCGCCCTTAACAGGGGGCCCTACTACGAGCAGTACTTC. Protein product: CSALNRGPYYEQYF.